What follows are 27 T cell receptor beta chains derived from one specimen sequenced in a study of blood T cell repertoires in COVID-19 (dated by TCRdb to 2020 to 2021). The library was generated by the immunoSEQ multiplex PCR assay. The source is immuneACCESS, and TCRdb retained only in-frame sequences with V and J called. Part of the clones is not carried over; for the studies checked, unresolved V genes explain less than half of this, and the remainder is unexplained. The sample profile shows about 180,000 clones; roughly 90% of them were found once. The ten largest clones represent 0.95% to 1.5% of the sample. The sample consisted of PBMCs or T cells enriched from blood (not recorded which). The receptors shown here come from a human donor with acute COVID-19. The donor label of this sample is uncertain.

This chain connects TRBV3-1 (or the pseudogene TRBV3-2) to TRBJ2-1; TRBD2 agrees at 9 bases. The CDR3 contains 15 residues. Looked up from germline, CDR1 is LGHDT and CDR2 is YNNKEL (reference sequence). V was clipped by 4 bases and J by 8 bases; unmatched bases: 9. CDR3 sequence: CASSLGASGADEQFF. Written as DNA, the CDR3 is TGTGCCAGCAGCCTTGGGGCTAGCGGGGCTGATGAGCAGTTCTTC.

The chain recombines TRBV9 with TRBJ2-5; 8 bases match TRBD2. CDR3 size: 15 residues. The ends lost 4 bases at V and 5 bases at J; junction bases unmatched: 10. Germline CDR1 SGDLS, CDR2 YYNGEE. CDR3 nucleotides: TGTGCCAGCAGCTCCTCGGGGGGGCCTTGGGAGACCCAGTACTTC. This translates into CASSSSGGPWETQYF.

The V call is TRBV19, the J call TRBJ2-3, with 12 bases fitting TRBD2. The CDR3 totals 13 residues. CDR1 is LNHDA, CDR2 SQIVND, per germline (reference sequence). The CDR3 reads CSSSGGVTDTQYF. CDR3 in DNA: TGTTCGTCTAGCGGGGGGGTCACAGATACGCAGTATTTT.

The chain is built from TRBV7-9 and TRBJ1-3, with D unclear. The CDR3 contains 15 residues. Germline lookup yields CDR1 SEHNR and CDR2 FQNEAQ (reference sequence). V lost 5 bases, J lost 8 bases, and 19 bases lay in between. In nucleotides, the CDR3 is TGTGCCAGCAGCCTAGGACGAGGGATTGTATACACCATATATTTT. This gives the protein CASSLGRGIVYTIYF. The full variable domain, completed using reference TRBV7-9 and TRBJ1-3, is DTGVSQNPRHKITKRGQNVTFRCDPISEHNRLYWYRQTLGQGPEFLTYFQNEAQLEKSRLLSDRFSAERPKGSFSTLEIQRTEQGDSAMYLCASSLGRGIVYTIYFGEGSWLTVV.

The gene calls are TRBV6-2 or TRBV6-3 and TRBJ1-2; 12 nucleotides agree with TRBD1. This CDR3 has 16 residues. V trimming: 6 bases; J trimming: 6 bases; junction bases outside the gene matches: 11. Germline loops: CDR1 MNHEY, CDR2 SVGEGT. The chain's CDR3 is CASSQAGQGALHGYTF. The CDR3 coding sequence is TGTGCCAGCAGCCAGGCGGGACAGGGGGCCTTGCATGGCTACACCTTC.

The chain recombines TRBV6-1 with TRBJ1-1, with 7 nucleotides matching TRBD1. Germline V gene lookup returns CDR1 MNHNS and CDR2 SASEGT. The CDR3 has 14 amino acids. Germline trimming cut 2 bases from V and 6 bases from J; bases unmatched to any gene: 6. CDR3 DNA sequence: TGTGCCAGCAGTGAAACAGGGGAACTTCCTGAAGCTTTCTTT. Translated, it gives CASSETGELPEAFF.

This CDR3 is CASSPGLVAYNEQFF. In DNA form, the CDR3 reads TGCGCCAGCAGCCCAGGACTAGTCGCCTACAATGAGCAGTTCTTC. V is TRBV5-1 and J is TRBJ2-1, with 7 bases lining up with TRBD2. J lost 2 bases, V lost 4 bases, and 6 bases had no gene match. CDR1 is SGHRS, CDR2 YFSETQ, per germline. The CDR3 runs to 15 residues.

The rearrangement uses TRBV1 and TRBJ2-1; the table's D call TRBD2 went unverified against the DNA. TRBV1 is classified as a pseudogene. CDR3 length equals 13 residues. The CDR3 nucleotides are TGCACCCGCCTAGGCTTCTCCTACAATGAGCAGTTCTTC. Its protein is CTRLGFSYNEQFF.

The gene calls are TRBV3-1 (or the pseudogene TRBV3-2) and TRBJ1-4; 7 bases map to TRBD1. Germline V gene sequence: CDR1 LGHDT, CDR2 YNNKEL (reference sequence). With V trimmed by 1 base and J by 6 bases, 5 bases remained unmatched. This CDR3 is 15 amino acids long. The CDR3 loop reads CASSQGGTADEKLFF. In DNA, the CDR3 is TGTGCCAGCAGCCAAGGGGGGACAGCAGATGAAAAACTGTTTTTT.

The V and J genes are TRBV12-3 or TRBV12-4 and TRBJ1-4; D call uncertain. CDR3 length: 11 residues. Trimming left V 6 bases short and J 8 bases short, with 7 bases between. The CDR3 region is CASSLSEKLFF. The CDR3 DNA is TGTGCCAGCAGCTTATCAGAAAAACTGTTTTTT.

J is TRBJ2-7 and V is TRBV18, with TRBD1 matching over 8 bases. Germline V gene sequence: CDR1 KGHSH, CDR2 LQKENI. V lost 3 bases to trimming and J lost 5 bases; unmatched junction nucleotides: 9. The CDR3 is 15 amino acids. For the CDR3, the DNA is TGTGCCAGCTCACCCGGACAGGGTAAGCACCACGAGCAGTACTTC. This translates into CASSPGQGKHHEQYF.

This chain uses TRBV12-3 or TRBV12-4 with TRBJ1-2; D is ambiguous. The CDR3 covers 13 residues. Trimming shortened V by 1 base and J by 5 bases, and 8 bases separated the two germline ends. This CDR3 is CASSLDPTYGYTF. CDR3 nucleotides: TGTGCCAGCAGTTTAGACCCAACTTATGGCTACACCTTC.

In this sample, this clone turned up once. The rearrangement uses TRBV7-9 and TRBJ2-3, with TRBD2 as a possible D gene (5 bases). Germline values: CDR1 SEHNR, CDR2 FQNEAQ (reference sequence). Trimming shortened V by 0 bases and J by 3 bases, and 7 bases separated the two germline ends. This CDR3 is built from 14 residues. This CDR3 reads CASSLARGTDTQYF. The DNA of the CDR3 is TGTGCCAGCAGCTTAGCCCGGGGTACAGATACGCAGTATTTT.

The V and J genes are TRBV24-1 and TRBJ1-5; 8 bases agree with TRBD1. The CDR3 runs 16 residues. V gave up 4 bases and J gave up 7 bases; unmatched junction bases: 11. CDR1 KGHDR and CDR2 SFDVKD come from the germline V gene. The CDR3 sequence is CATSEPRDRLTQPQHF. CDR3 bases: TGTGCCACCAGTGAGCCCAGGGACAGGCTCACCCAGCCCCAGCATTTT.

The chain carries TRBV12-3 or TRBV12-4 and TRBJ1-1; D is possibly TRBD1 (6 bases). The CDR3 is 12 residues long. The ends were cut back, 5 bases at V and 7 bases at J, with 11 bases in the middle. DNA of the CDR3: TGTGCCAGCAGTCGCCAGGGGTTTGAAGCTTTCTTT. Its protein is CASSRQGFEAFF.

The sample holds one count of this clone. V is TRBV12-5 and J is TRBJ2-1; 7 bases are a match to TRBD2. CDR3 size: 13 residues. Germline V CDR1 and CDR2: LGHNT, FRNRAP. The J segment lost 4 bases and the V segment lost 6 bases, leaving 3 bases of the junction unmatched. Here the CDR3 reads CASGASGYNEQFF. The CDR3 nucleotides are TGTGCTAGTGGGGCTAGCGGATACAATGAGCAGTTCTTC.

In its sample, this clone was seen once. The chain carries TRBV5-6 and TRBJ1-1, with TRBD1 matching 11 bases. The trim removed 4 bases at V and 6 bases at J, leaving 11 bases unmatched. Germline V gene lookup returns CDR1 SGHDT and CDR2 YYEEEE. The CDR3 runs to 16 residues. The CDR3 coding sequence is TGTGCCAGCAGCACCCGGGACAGGGGGAGGAGGGCTGAAGCTTTCTTT. Translating it yields CASSTRDRGRRAEAFF.

The chain couples TRBV24-1 to TRBJ2-5; 7 bases align to TRBD1. There are 15 residues in the CDR3. After removal of 0 bases from V and 3 bases from J, the junction contained 3 bases not matched to a gene. In germline, CDR1 is KGHDR, CDR2 SFDVKD. The CDR3: CATSDLRQGKETQYF. The DNA for the CDR3 is TGTGCCACCAGTGATTTGCGACAGGGCAAAGAGACCCAGTACTTC.

The chain uses TRBV11-2 and TRBJ1-3; 9 bases are shared with TRBD1. Germline V gene data show CDR1 as SGHAT and CDR2 as FQNNGV. The CDR3 sequence is 16 residues long. J gave up 7 bases and V 5 bases, and 12 bases lay outside the gene matches. CDR3 region: CASSPRDRVLGNTIYF. The CDR3 DNA follows: TGTGCCAGCAGCCCCCGGGACAGGGTACTCGGTAACACCATATATTTT.

This clone was recorded once. The rearrangement joins TRBV6-5 to TRBJ2-5; 9 nucleotides align to TRBD1. The CDR3 length is 14 residues. Germline CDR1 MNHEY, CDR2 SVGAGI. J lost 3 bases, V lost 4 bases, and 3 bases had no gene match. The CDR3 protein is CASSWTGEEETQYF. The CDR3 DNA reads TGTGCCAGCAGTTGGACAGGGGAGGAAGAGACCCAGTACTTC.

V usage is TRBV27 and J usage is TRBJ1-2, with TRBD1 matching 7 bases. The ends lost 5 bases at V and 3 bases at J; junction bases unmatched: 3. Germline V gene sequence: CDR1 MNHEY, CDR2 SMNVEV (reference sequence). The CDR3 is 13 amino acids. The CDR3 coding sequence is TGTGCCAGCAGTCGGGGACAGCACTATGGCTACACCTTC. Encoded protein: CASSRGQHYGYTF.

The CDR3 reads CASSQDTGSAYGYTF. CDR3 in DNA: TGTGCCAGCAGCCAAGATACGGGGAGTGCCTATGGCTACACCTTC. This rearrangement joins TRBV3-1 (or the pseudogene TRBV3-2) to TRBJ1-2; unclear D gene. V was cut by 0 bases and J by 4 bases, with 12 bases left in between. Germline loops: CDR1 LGHDT, CDR2 YNNKEL (reference sequence). This CDR3 contains 15 residues.

The V gene is TRBV7-8, the J gene TRBJ1-6; TRBD1 might be the D (6 bases). CDR3 length: 14 amino acids. Germline V CDR1 and CDR2: SGHVS, FQNEAQ. V was clipped by 5 bases and J by 9 bases, with 14 bases between them. CDR3 loop: CASSPIDRLSPLHF. The CDR3 nucleotides are TGTGCCAGCAGCCCCATTGACAGGCTTTCACCCCTCCACTTT.

In its sample, this clone was seen once. The J gene is TRBJ1-2, the V gene TRBV18, with 8 bases aligning to TRBD1. CDR1 and CDR2 (germline): KGHSH, LQKENI. The CDR3 has 15 residues. The J segment lost 6 bases and the V segment lost 3 bases, leaving 9 bases of the junction unmatched. The CDR3 sequence is CASSPLDRAGHGYTF. In DNA, the CDR3 is TGTGCCAGCTCACCCTTGGACAGGGCAGGCCATGGCTACACCTTC.

V usage is TRBV6-2 or TRBV6-3 and J usage is TRBJ2-3, with D maybe TRBD1 (6 bases). This CDR3 has 17 residues. From germline, CDR1 is MNHEY and CDR2 SVGEGT. The V end lost 2 bases, the J end lost 2 bases, and 17 bases lay between the germline ends. The CDR3, as DNA: TGTGCCAGCAGTTACGAGATTGGGGGCGCCTCCACAGATACGCAGTATTTT. Translating gives CASSYEIGGASTDTQYF.

This rearrangement joins TRBV29-1 to TRBJ1-2; TRBD1 is a possible D gene (6 bases). Trimming took off 4 bases at V and 6 bases at J, with 18 bases between the two ends. The CDR3 totals 14 residues. Germline assignment: CDR1 SQVTM and CDR2 ANQGSEA. The CDR3 is CSVGFVAGENGYTF. DNA for the CDR3: TGCAGCGTTGGGTTTGTGGCAGGGGAGAATGGCTACACCTTC. The variable domain in full, completed from reference TRBV29-1 and TRBJ1-2, reads SAVISQKPSRDICQRGTSLTIQCQVDSQVTMMFWYRQQPGQSLTLIATANQGSEATYESGFVIDKFPISRPNLTFSTLTVSNMSPEDSSIYLCSVGFVAGENGYTFGSGTRLTVV.

V and J are TRBV6-5 and TRBJ1-2; a possible D gene is TRBD1 (5 bases). Between the trimmed V and J ends, which lost 8 bases and 5 bases, there was a span of 15 bases. CDR3 length equals 13 residues. The germline CDR1 and CDR2 sequences are MNHEY and SVGAGI. The CDR3 protein is CASGGLSGYGYTF. DNA for the CDR3: TGTGCCAGCGGGGGACTTTCGGGTTATGGCTACACCTTC.